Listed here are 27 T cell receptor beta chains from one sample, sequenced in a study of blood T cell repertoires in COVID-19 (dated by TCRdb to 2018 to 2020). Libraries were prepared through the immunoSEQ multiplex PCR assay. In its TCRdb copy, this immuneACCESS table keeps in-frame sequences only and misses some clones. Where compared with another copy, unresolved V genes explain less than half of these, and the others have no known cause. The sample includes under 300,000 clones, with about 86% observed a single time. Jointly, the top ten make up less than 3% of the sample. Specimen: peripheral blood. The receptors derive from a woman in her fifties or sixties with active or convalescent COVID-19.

The CDR3 region is CASRPRDILAEAFF. The CDR3, as DNA: TGTGCCAGCAGGCCCCGGGACATTCTTGCCGAAGCTTTCTTT. The chain has TRBV28 and TRBJ1-1; D may be TRBD1 (6 bases). The CDR3 has 14 residues. Germline V CDR1 and CDR2: MDHEN, SYDVKM. The ends were cut back, 6 bases at V and 8 bases at J, with 19 bases in the middle.

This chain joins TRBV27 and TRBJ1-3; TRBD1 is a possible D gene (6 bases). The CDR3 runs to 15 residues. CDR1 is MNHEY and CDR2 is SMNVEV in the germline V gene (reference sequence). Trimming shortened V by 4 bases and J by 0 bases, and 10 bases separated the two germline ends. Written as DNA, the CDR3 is TGTGCCAGCAGTTCTCCCAGGGGCTCTGGAAACACCATATATTTT. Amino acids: CASSSPRGSGNTIYF.

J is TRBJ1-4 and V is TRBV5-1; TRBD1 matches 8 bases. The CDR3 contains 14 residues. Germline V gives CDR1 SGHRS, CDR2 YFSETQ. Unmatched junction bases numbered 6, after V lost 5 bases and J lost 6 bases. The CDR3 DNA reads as TGCGCCAGCAGTGCAACAGGGGGAGATGAAAAACTGTTTTTT. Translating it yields CASSATGGDEKLFF.

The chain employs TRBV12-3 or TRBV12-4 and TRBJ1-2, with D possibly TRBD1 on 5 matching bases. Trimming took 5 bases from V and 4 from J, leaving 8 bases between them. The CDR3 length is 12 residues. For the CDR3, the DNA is TGTGCCAGCAGTGGGGCCGGCTATGGCTACACCTTC. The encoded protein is CASSGAGYGYTF.

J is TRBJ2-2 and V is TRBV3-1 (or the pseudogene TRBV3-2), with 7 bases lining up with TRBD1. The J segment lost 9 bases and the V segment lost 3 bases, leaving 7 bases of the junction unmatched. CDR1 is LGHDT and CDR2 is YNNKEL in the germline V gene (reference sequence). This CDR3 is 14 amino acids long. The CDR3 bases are TGTGCCAGCAGCCAGTGGGACAGCGGCCGGGAGCTGTTTTTT. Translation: CASSQWDSGRELFF.

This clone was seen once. This CDR3 is CAISESSGTQYF. CDR3 DNA: TGTGCCATCAGTGAGTCGAGCGGGACTCAGTATTTT. The chain recombines TRBV10-3 with TRBJ2-3; 7 bases match TRBD2. Trimming took 0 bases from V and 12 from J; bases not matched to a gene: 3. Germline V lookup: CDR1 ENHRY, CDR2 SYGVKD. The CDR3 covers 12 residues.

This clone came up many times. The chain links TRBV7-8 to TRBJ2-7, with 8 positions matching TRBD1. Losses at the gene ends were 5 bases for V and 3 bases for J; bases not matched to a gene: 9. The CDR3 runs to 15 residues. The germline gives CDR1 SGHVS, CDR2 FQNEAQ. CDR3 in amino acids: CASSPRGTGIYEQYF. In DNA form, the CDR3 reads TGTGCCAGCAGCCCCAGGGGGACAGGAATCTACGAGCAGTACTTC.

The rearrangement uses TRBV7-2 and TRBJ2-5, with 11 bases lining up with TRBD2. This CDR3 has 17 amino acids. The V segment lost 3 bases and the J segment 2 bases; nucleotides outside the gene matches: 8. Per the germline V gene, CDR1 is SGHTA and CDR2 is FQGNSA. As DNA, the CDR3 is TGTGCCAGCAGCTTGGGTACTAGCGGGGGAATTCAAGAGACCCAGTACTTC. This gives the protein CASSLGTSGGIQETQYF.

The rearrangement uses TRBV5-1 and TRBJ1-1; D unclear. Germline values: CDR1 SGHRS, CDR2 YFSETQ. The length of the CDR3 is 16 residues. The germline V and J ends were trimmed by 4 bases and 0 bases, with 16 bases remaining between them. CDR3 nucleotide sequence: TGCGCCAGCAGCCCCGGGTCTAATTCTATGAACACTGAAGCTTTCTTT. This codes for CASSPGSNSMNTEAFF.

CDR3 in DNA: TGTGCCAGCACCTCTCTACCGGGACAGGGTCACGAAAAACTGTTTTTT. It yields the protein CASTSLPGQGHEKLFF. The chain is built from TRBV25-1 and TRBJ1-4; TRBD1 matches at 9 bases. Germline V gene lookup returns CDR1 MGHDK and CDR2 SYGVNS. The trim removed 7 bases at V and 8 bases at J, leaving 14 bases unmatched. The CDR3 covers 16 residues.

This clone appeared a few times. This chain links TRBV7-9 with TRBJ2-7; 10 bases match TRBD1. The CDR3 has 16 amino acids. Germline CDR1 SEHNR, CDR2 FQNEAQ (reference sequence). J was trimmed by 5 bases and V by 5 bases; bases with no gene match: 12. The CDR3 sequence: CASSTVTGTGVNEQYF. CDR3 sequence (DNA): TGTGCCAGCAGCACCGTTACCGGGACAGGGGTAAACGAGCAGTACTTC. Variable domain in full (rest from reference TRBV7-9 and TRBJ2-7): DTGVSQNPRHKITKRGQNVTFRCDPISEHNRLYWYRQTLGQGPEFLTYFQNEAQLEKSRLLSDRFSAERPKGSFSTLEIQRTEQGDSAMYLCASSTVTGTGVNEQYFGPGTRLTVT.

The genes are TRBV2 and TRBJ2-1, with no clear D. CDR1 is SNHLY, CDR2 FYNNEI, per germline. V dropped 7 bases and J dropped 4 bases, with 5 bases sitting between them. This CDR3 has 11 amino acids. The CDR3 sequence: CASNPYNEQFF. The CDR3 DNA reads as TGTGCCAGCAATCCGTACAATGAGCAGTTCTTC.

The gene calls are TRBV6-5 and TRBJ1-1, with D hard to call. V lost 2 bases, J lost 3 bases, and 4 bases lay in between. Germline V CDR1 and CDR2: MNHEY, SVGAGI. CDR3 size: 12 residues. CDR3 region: CASSYGDTEAFF. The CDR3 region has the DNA TGTGCCAGCAGTTACGGAGACACTGAAGCTTTCTTT.

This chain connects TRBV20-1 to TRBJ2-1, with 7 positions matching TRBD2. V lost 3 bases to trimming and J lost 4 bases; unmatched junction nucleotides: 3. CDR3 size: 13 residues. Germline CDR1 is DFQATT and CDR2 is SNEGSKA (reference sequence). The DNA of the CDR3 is TGCAGTGCTAGTCCTAGCGGATACAATGAGCAGTTCTTC. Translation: CSASPSGYNEQFF.

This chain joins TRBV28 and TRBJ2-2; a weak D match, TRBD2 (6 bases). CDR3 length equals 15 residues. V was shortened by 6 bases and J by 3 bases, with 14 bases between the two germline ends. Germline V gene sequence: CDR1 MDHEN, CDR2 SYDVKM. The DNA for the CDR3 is TGTGCCAGCAGGGGGGACGGGACTTACACCGGGGAGCTGTTTTTT. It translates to CASRGDGTYTGELFF. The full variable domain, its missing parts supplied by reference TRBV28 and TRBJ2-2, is DVKVTQSSRYLVKRTGEKVFLECVQDMDHENMFWYRQDPGLGLRLIYFSYDVKMKEKGDIPEGYSVSREKKERFSLILESASTNQTSMYLCASRGDGTYTGELFFGEGSRLTVL.

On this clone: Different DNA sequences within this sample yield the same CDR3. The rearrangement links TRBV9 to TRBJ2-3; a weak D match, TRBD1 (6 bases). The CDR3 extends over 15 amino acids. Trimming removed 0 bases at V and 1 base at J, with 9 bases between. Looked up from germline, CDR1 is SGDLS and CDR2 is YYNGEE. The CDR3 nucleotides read TGTGCCAGCAGCGTAGTACAGGGCGGCACAGATACGCAGTATTTT. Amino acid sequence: CASSVVQGGTDTQYF.

The CDR3 nucleotides are TGTGCCATCAGCCCCAGGGATTCCGAGCAGTACTTC. It translates to CAISPRDSEQYF. The chain combines TRBV10-3 with TRBJ2-7, with D perhaps matching TRBD1 (5 bases). V was clipped by 6 bases and J by 6 bases, with 12 bases between them. This CDR3 region has 12 residues. The germline gives CDR1 ENHRY, CDR2 SYGVKD.

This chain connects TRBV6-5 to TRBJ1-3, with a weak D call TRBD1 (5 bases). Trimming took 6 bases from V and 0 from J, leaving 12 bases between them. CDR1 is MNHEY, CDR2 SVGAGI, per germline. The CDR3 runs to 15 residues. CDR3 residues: CASRAGLTSGNTIYF. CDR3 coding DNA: TGTGCCAGCAGAGCAGGGCTCACCTCTGGAAACACCATATATTTT.

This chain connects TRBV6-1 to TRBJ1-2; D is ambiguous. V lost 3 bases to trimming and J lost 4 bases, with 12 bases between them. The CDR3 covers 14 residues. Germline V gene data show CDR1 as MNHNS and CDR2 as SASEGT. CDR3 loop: CASSETRTFYGYTF. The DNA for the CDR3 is TGTGCCAGCAGTGAGACAAGAACTTTCTATGGCTACACCTTC.

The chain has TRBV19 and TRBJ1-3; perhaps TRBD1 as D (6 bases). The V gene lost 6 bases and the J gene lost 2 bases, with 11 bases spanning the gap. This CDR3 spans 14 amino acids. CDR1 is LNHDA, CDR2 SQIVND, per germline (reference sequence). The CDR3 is CASRQGEAGNTIYF. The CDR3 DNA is TGTGCCAGTAGACAGGGCGAGGCTGGAAACACCATATATTTT.

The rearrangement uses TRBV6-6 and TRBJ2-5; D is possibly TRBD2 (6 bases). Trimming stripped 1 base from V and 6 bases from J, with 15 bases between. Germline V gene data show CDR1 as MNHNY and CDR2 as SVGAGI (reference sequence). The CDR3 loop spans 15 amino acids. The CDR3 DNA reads TGTGCCAGCAGTTACTTAGCGGCGCCGTCCCAGACCCAGTACTTC. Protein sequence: CASSYLAAPSQTQYF.

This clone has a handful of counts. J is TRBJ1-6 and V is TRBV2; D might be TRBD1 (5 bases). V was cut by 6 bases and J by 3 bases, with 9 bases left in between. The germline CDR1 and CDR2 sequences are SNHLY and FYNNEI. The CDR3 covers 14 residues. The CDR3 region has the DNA TGTGCCAGCAGAAGGGGAGGCTATAATTCACCCCTCCACTTT. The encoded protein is CASRRGGYNSPLHF.

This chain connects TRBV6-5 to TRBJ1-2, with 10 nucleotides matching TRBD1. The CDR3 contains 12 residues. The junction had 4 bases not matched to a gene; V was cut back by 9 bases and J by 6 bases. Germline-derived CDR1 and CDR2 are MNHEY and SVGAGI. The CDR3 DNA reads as TGTGCCAGTAAGACAGGGGGCCATGGCTACACCTTC. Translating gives CASKTGGHGYTF.

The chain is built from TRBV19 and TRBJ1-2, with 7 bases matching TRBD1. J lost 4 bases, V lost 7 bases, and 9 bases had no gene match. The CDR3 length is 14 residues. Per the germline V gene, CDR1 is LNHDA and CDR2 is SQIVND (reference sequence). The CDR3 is CASNGVRDSYGYTF. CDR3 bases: TGTGCCAGTAATGGGGTCCGGGACAGCTATGGCTACACCTTC.

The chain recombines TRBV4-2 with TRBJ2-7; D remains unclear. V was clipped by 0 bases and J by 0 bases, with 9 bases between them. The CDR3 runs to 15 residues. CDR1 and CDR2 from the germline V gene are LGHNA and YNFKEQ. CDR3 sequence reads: CASSQDWHSSYEQYF. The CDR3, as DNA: TGTGCCAGCAGCCAAGACTGGCACAGCTCCTACGAGCAGTACTTC.

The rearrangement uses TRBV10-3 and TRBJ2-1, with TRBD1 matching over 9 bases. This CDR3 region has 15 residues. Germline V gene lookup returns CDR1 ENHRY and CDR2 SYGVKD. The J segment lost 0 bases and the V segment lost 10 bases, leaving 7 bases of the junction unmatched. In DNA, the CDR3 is TGTGCCACCGCGGGACAGGGCAGCTCCTACAATGAGCAGTTCTTC. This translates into CATAGQGSSYNEQFF.

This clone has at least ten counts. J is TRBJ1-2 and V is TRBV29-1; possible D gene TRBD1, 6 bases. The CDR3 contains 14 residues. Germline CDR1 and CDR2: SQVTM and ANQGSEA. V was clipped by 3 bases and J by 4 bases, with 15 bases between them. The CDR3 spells CSVDFSGATYGYTF. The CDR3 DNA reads TGCAGCGTTGACTTTTCAGGGGCGACCTATGGCTACACCTTC.